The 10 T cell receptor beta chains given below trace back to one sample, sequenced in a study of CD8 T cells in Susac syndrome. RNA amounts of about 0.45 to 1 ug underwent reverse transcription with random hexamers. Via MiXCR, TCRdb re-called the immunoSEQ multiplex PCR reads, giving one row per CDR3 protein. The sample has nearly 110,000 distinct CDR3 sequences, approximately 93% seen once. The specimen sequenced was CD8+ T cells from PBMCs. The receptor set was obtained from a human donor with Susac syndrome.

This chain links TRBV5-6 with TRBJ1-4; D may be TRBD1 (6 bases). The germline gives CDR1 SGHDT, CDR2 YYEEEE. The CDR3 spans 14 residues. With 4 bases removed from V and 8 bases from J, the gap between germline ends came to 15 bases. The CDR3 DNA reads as TGTGCCAGCAGCCCGGGACAAGCAGGCGAAAAACTGTTTTTT. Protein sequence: CASSPGQAGEKLFF.

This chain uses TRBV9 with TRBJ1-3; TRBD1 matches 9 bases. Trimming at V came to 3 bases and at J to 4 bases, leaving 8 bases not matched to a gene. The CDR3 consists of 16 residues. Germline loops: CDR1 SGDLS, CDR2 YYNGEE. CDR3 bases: TGTGCCAGCAGCGCCGGGACAGGGACCGGAGGAAACACCATATATTTT. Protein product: CASSAGTGTGGNTIYF.

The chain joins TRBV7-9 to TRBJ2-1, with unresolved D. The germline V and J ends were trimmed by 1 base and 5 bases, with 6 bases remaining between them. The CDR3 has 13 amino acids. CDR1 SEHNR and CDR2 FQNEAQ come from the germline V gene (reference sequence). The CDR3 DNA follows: TGTGCCAGCAGCTTAGTCAAGAACAATGAGCAGTTCTTC. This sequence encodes CASSLVKNNEQFF.

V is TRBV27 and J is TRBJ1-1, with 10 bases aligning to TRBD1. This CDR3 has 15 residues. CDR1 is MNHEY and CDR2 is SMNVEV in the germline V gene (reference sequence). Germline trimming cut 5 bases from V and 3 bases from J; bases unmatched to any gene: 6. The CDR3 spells CASSPIGTGDTEAFF. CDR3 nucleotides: TGTGCCAGCAGTCCAATAGGGACAGGGGACACTGAAGCTTTCTTT.

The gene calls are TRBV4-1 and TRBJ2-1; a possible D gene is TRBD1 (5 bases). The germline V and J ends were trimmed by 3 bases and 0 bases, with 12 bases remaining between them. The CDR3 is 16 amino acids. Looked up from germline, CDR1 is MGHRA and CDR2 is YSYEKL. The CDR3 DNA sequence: TGCGCCAGCAGCCACGGTGGGGCCAGCTCCTACAATGAGCAGTTCTTC. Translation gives CASSHGGASSYNEQFF.

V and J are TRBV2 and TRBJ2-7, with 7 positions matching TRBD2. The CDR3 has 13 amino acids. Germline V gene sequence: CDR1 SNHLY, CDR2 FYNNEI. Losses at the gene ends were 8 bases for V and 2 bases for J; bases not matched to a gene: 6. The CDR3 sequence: CASGRDSTYEQYF. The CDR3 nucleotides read TGTGCCAGCGGGAGGGACTCAACCTACGAGCAGTACTTC.

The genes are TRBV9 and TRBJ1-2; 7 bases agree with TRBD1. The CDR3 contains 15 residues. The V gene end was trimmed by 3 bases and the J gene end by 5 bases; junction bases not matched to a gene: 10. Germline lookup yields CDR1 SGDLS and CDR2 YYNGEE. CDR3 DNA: TGTGCCAGCAGCGGCCGACAGGGCGGGGATTATGGCTACACCTTC. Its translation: CASSGRQGGDYGYTF. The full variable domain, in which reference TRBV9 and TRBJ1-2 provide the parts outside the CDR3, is DSGVTQTPKHLITATGQRVTLRCSPRSGDLSVYWYQQSLDQGLQFLIQYYNGEERAKGNILERFSAQQFPDLHSELNLSSLELGDSALYFCASSGRQGGDYGYTFGSGTRLTVV.

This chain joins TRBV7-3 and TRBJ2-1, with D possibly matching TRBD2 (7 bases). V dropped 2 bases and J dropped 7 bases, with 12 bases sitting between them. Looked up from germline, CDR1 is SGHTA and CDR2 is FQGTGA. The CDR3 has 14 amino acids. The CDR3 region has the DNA TGTGCCAGCAGCTTACTCGCGGGGGCAAATGAGCAGTTCTTC. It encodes CASSLLAGANEQFF.

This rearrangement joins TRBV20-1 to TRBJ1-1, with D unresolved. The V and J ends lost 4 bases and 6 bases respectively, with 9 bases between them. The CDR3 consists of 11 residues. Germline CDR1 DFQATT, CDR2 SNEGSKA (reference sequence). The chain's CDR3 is CSANVVSEAFF. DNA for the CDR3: TGCAGTGCTAACGTTGTGTCTGAAGCTTTCTTT.

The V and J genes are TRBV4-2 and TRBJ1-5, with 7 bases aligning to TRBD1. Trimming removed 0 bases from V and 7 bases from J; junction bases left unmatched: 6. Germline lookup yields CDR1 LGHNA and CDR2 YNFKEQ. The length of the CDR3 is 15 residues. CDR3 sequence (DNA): TGTGCCAGCAGCCAAGAAGAGGGGGCGAAGCAGCCCCAGCATTTT. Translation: CASSQEEGAKQPQHF.